This T cell receptor (beta chain) originates from a study of cytomegalovirus exposure and HLA in healthy donors. Overall study results and limits: Sequencing artifact likely explains a cluster of highly shared sequence variants. Within an earlier analysis, most TCR beta V segments proved productive either about 90% or about 30% of the time.

Germline loops: CDR1 LNHDA, CDR2 SQIVND (reference sequence). This CDR3 spans 13 amino acids. V trimming: 6 bases; J trimming: 8 bases; junction bases outside the gene matches: 9. The primer mix had 60 Vbeta and 13 Jbeta primers. Original handling: Unique TCR beta chains numbered approximately 80 million in a later analysis, with around 12 million shared. Profiling relied on immunoSEQ multiplex PCR, and the TCRdb table lists in-frame clones only, not all of them. V and J calls and clone size are as listed in that table; D and trimming were resolved from the DNA. The data show about 190,000 clones, roughly 77% seen once. This clone is a singleton in its sample. Its antigen remains unknown.

The chain uses TRBV19 and TRBJ1-2; 7 nucleotides align to TRBD1. The sample taken for sequencing was PBMCs. The clonotype was recovered from a woman aged 45-60 years in good health and CMV-seronegative. The DNA of the CDR3 is TGTGCCAGTAGAGGAGAGGGGGCGAGGGGCTACACCTTC. Its translation: CASRGEGARGYTF.